The 20 T cell receptor beta chains listed next were all sequenced from one sample in a study of T cells in women clearing cervical HPV infection. Here immunoSEQ multiplex PCR was the method, and the copy in TCRdb shows in-frame clones only, minus some. The specimen's table records roughly 49,000 clones. Sequenced material: blood buffy coat. These TCRs come from a woman between 18 and 70 years old with a cervical HPV16 infection that either progressed to CIN3+ or cleared (not recorded which).

About this clone itself: The CDR3 end is not reached by the read, which stops 3 residues before it; the germline J gene fills it in. V and J are TRBV30 and TRBJ2-6; TRBD1 is a possible D gene (6 bases). The CDR3 is 16 residues long. From germline, CDR1 is GTSNPN and CDR2 SVGIG (reference sequence). V lost 4 bases and J 0 bases, leaving 13 bases between the germline ends. CDR3 DNA, as far as it was read: TGTGCCTGGACAGGGGCCGCTTTCTCTGGGGCCAACGTC. Translating gives CAWTGAAFSGANV. The whole CDR3 sequence is CAWTGAAFSGANVLTF.

On this clone: Sequencing ends 3 residues short of the CDR3 end; the germline J gene provides the rest. V gene TRBV7-3 combines with J gene TRBJ2-2; D is unresolved. In germline, CDR1 is SGHTA, CDR2 FQGTGA. This CDR3 spans 17 amino acids. V lost 1 base and J 0 bases, leaving 12 bases between the germline ends. The covered CDR3 bases are TGTGCCAGCAGCTTAAAGCCAAGCTCTTCGAACACCGGGGAG. Translation: CASSLKPSSSNTGE. The full CDR3 protein reads CASSLKPSSSNTGELFF.

As concerns this clone: The read stops 3 residues short of the end of the CDR3; the missing end is completed from the germline J gene. The chain has TRBV5-6 and TRBJ1-2, with 7 bases matching TRBD1. The CDR3 runs to 15 residues. Germline V CDR1 and CDR2: SGHDT, YYEEEE. The CDR3 DNA, read in part, is TGTGCCAGCAGCTTGATCGGGACAGCGGGTGACGGC. As protein: CASSLIGTAGDG. The entire CDR3 is CASSLIGTAGDGYTF.

In regard to this clone: The sequenced fragment ends 3 residues before the CDR3 boundary, so the rest is inferred from the germline J gene. This chain uses TRBV19 with TRBJ1-5; the D is unclear. This CDR3 is built from 14 residues. From germline, CDR1 is LNHDA and CDR2 SQIVND (reference sequence). Trimming took 0 bases from V and 5 from J, leaving 8 bases between them. CDR3 amino acids: CASSIDRGDQPQHF. CDR3 DNA (partial): TGTGCCAGTAGTATAGATCGGGGAGATCAGCCC. The entire variable domain, with the rest obtained from reference TRBV19 and TRBJ1-5, is as follows: DGGITQSPKYLFRKEGQNVTLSCEQNLNHDAMYWYRQDPGQGLRLIYYSQIVNDFQKGDIAEGYSVSREKKESFPLTVTSAQKNPTAFYLCASSIDRGDQPQHFGDGTRLSIL.

Comment on this clone: The read halts 3 residues ahead of the CDR3 end, with the missing end drawn from the germline J gene. The chain links TRBV14 to TRBJ1-2; 9 nucleotides match TRBD1. This CDR3 comprises 13 residues. CDR1 is SGHDN, CDR2 FVKESK, per germline. The CDR3 protein is CASSREDRGGYTF. The sequenced CDR3 bases are TGTGCCAGCAGTCGTGAGGACAGGGGCGGC.

Notes on this clone: The read is 3 residues too short to cover the CDR3 end, so that end is filled in from the germline J gene. The chain joins TRBV10-3 to TRBJ2-3; 11 positions agree with TRBD2. The CDR3 has 16 amino acids. Germline V gene data show CDR1 as ENHRY and CDR2 as SYGVKD. The ends lost 3 bases at V and 4 bases at J; junction bases unmatched: 6. This chain's CDR3 is CAISEGLAGGSDTQYF. The CDR3 bases that were read are TGTGCCATCAGTGAAGGGCTAGCGGGGGGCTCAGATACG.

A word on this clone: Sequencing ends 3 residues short of the CDR3 end; the germline J gene provides the rest. The chain combines TRBV19 with TRBJ2-5; TRBD1 might be the D (5 bases). Trimming took 6 bases from V and 1 from J, leaving 9 bases between them. Germline CDR1 LNHDA, CDR2 SQIVND (reference sequence). The CDR3 runs 13 residues. This CDR3 is CASRNDSQETQYF. The CDR3 DNA, read in part, is TGTGCCAGTAGAAATGACAGCCAAGAGACC. Filled out from reference TRBV19 and TRBJ2-5, the complete variable domain reads DGGITQSPKYLFRKEGQNVTLSCEQNLNHDAMYWYRQDPGQGLRLIYYSQIVNDFQKGDIAEGYSVSREKKESFPLTVTSAQKNPTAFYLCASRNDSQETQYFGPGTRLLVL.

With regard to this clone: The CDR3 end is not reached by the read, which stops 3 residues before it; the germline J gene fills it in. This rearrangement joins TRBV5-5 to TRBJ2-7, with unresolved D. The germline V and J ends were trimmed by 1 base and 2 bases, with 4 bases remaining between them. CDR1 SGHKS and CDR2 YYEKEE come from the germline V gene (reference sequence). The CDR3 consists of 12 residues. CDR3 loop: CASSLTAYEQYF. CDR3 bases read: TGTGCCAGCAGCTTGACAGCCTACGAG. Looking up the rest from reference TRBV5-5 and TRBJ2-7 gives the full variable domain: DAGVTQSPTHLIKTRGQQVTLRCSPISGHKSVSWYQQVLGQGPQFIFQYYEKEERGRGNFPDRFSARQFPNYSSELNVNALLLGDSALYLCASSLTAYEQYFGPGTRLTVT.

Regarding this clone: Sequencing ends 3 residues short of the CDR3 end; the germline J gene provides the rest. The chain has TRBV5-1 and TRBJ1-6, with 8 nucleotides matching TRBD1. The germline gives CDR1 SGHRS, CDR2 YFSETQ. V lost 3 bases to trimming and J lost 8 bases; unmatched junction nucleotides: 10. This CDR3 comprises 16 residues. CDR3 DNA, as far as it was read: TGCGCCAGCAGCTGGCAGGGGGCGGTGGAGGATTCACCC. It codes for CASSWQGAVEDSP. The full CDR3 reads CASSWQGAVEDSPLHF. Full variable domain (remainder filled in from reference TRBV5-1 and TRBJ1-6): KAGVTQTPRYLIKTRGQQVTLSCSPISGHRSVSWYQQTPGQGLQFLFEYFSETQRNKGNFPGRFSGRQFSNSRSEMNVSTLELGDSALYLCASSWQGAVEDSPLHFGNGTRLTVT.

About this clone: The CDR3 end lies 3 residues beyond the end of the read and is filled in from the germline J gene. The chain has TRBV5-6 and TRBJ2-1, with a weak D call TRBD1 (5 bases). Trimming took 4 bases from V and 6 from J, leaving 8 bases between them. The germline V gene encodes CDR1 SGHDT and CDR2 YYEEEE. CDR3 length: 12 amino acids. CDR3 bases read: TGTGCCAGCAGCGGACACCCCAATGAG. Translated, it gives CASSGHPNE. The complete CDR3 sequence is CASSGHPNEQFF. Looking up the rest from reference TRBV5-6 and TRBJ2-1 gives the full variable domain: DAGVTQSPTHLIKTRGQQVTLRCSPKSGHDTVSWYQQALGQGPQFIFQYYEEEERQRGNFPDRFSGHQFPNYSSELNVNALLLGDSALYLCASSGHPNEQFFGPGTRLTVL.

Details on this clone: The read terminates 3 residues before the CDR3 end, so the remaining end is supplied by the germline J gene. V gene TRBV5-1 combines with J gene TRBJ2-2; D remains unclear. The CDR3 length is 14 residues. The germline V gene encodes CDR1 SGHRS and CDR2 YFSETQ. Trimming left V 0 bases short and J 7 bases short, with 10 bases between. This chain's CDR3 is CASSLASKGGELFF. CDR3 DNA, as far as it was read: TGCGCCAGCAGCTTGGCCAGTAAAGGCGGGGAG.

A remark on this clone: The read terminates 3 residues before the CDR3 end, so the remaining end is supplied by the germline J gene. The chain carries TRBV19 and TRBJ2-3; 9 positions match TRBD1. Germline V CDR1 and CDR2: LNHDA, SQIVND (reference sequence). This CDR3 is 15 amino acids long. The CDR3 bases that were read are TGTGCCAGTAGCAAAGGACAGGGGTTTGATCAGCCG. Its protein is CASSKGQGFDQP. The CDR3 in full is CASSKGQGFDQPQYF. The variable domain in full, with the rest retrieved from reference TRBV19 and TRBJ2-3, is DGGITQSPKYLFRKEGQNVTLSCEQNLNHDAMYWYRQDPGQGLRLIYYSQIVNDFQKGDIAEGYSVSREKKESFPLTVTSAQKNPTAFYLCASSKGQGFDQPQYFGPGTRLTVL.

Concerning this clone itself: Sequencing ends 3 residues short of the CDR3 end; the germline J gene provides the rest. The chain combines TRBV18 with TRBJ2-7; D remains unclear. Germline CDR1 is KGHSH and CDR2 is LQKENI. V was cut by 0 bases and J by 0 bases, with 3 bases left in between. This CDR3 contains 13 residues. This chain's CDR3 is CASSPPSSYEQYF. The sequenced part of the CDR3 DNA is TGTGCCAGCTCACCACCTAGCTCCTACGAG.

CDR3 DNA, as far as it was read: TGTGCCAGTAGTAGGACTAGCGGTGGGAGGTTCAACGAG. This gives the protein CASSRTSGGRFNE. In full, the CDR3 is CASSRTSGGRFNEQYF. This chain connects TRBV19 to TRBJ2-7; 10 nucleotides align to TRBD2. The read is 3 residues too short to cover the CDR3 end, so that end is filled in from the germline J gene. From germline, CDR1 is LNHDA and CDR2 SQIVND (reference sequence). This CDR3 is 16 amino acids long. V shed 4 bases, J shed 5 bases, and the junction held 11 bases outside the gene matches.

About this clone: The sequence runs out 3 residues before the end of the CDR3; the remainder is reconstructed from the germline J gene. V is TRBV27 and J is TRBJ1-2, with 7 positions matching TRBD1. V dropped 3 bases and J dropped 3; count of bases not matched to a gene: 4. Germline CDR1 MNHEY, CDR2 SMNVEV (reference sequence). The CDR3 extends over 14 amino acids. The part of the CDR3 DNA that was read is TGTGCCAGCAGTTTCTCGGGACAGTACTATGGC. This sequence encodes CASSFSGQYYG. In full, the CDR3 is CASSFSGQYYGYTF.

A remark on this clone: With the read ending 3 residues before the CDR3 end, the germline J gene is used to fill in that end. This sequence joins TRBV6-4 and TRBJ2-2; perhaps TRBD2 as D (5 bases). The CDR3 is 14 amino acids. The germline V and J ends were trimmed by 0 bases and 6 bases, with 8 bases remaining between them. In germline, CDR1 is MRHNA, CDR2 SNTAGT. CDR3: CASSDSASPGELFF. The CDR3 DNA, read in part, is TGTGCCAGCAGTGACTCGGCTAGCCCCGGGGAG.

For this clone: The observed sequence ends 3 residues before the CDR3 terminus, with the missing tail filled in from the germline J gene. The rearrangement uses TRBV6-1 and TRBJ1-4; D ambiguous. Germline CDR1 and CDR2: MNHNS and SASEGT. This CDR3 is 17 amino acids long. Trimming shortened V by 0 bases and J by 3 bases, and 14 bases separated the two germline ends. Incomplete CDR3 DNA: TGTGCCAGCAGTGAAGCGGTTGGAGGGCCGGCTAATGAAAAA. Translating gives CASSEAVGGPANEK. The full CDR3 is CASSEAVGGPANEKLFF.

With respect to this clone: Read coverage stops 3 residues before the CDR3 terminus; the germline J gene supplies the remainder. The chain links TRBV7-9 to TRBJ1-2; TRBD1 is a possible D gene (6 bases). This CDR3 contains 13 residues. Germline assignment: CDR1 SEHNR and CDR2 FQNEAQ (reference sequence). The sequenced part of the CDR3 DNA is TGTGCCAGCAGCTTTGTTCAGGGGTACGAC. Translated: CASSFVQGYD. The whole CDR3 protein is CASSFVQGYDYTF.

Comments on this clone: The read falls 3 residues short of the CDR3 end, and the missing part is taken from the germline J gene. This rearrangement joins TRBV7-9 to TRBJ1-2; D not resolved. CDR3 size: 13 residues. The germline CDR1 and CDR2 sequences are SEHNR and FQNEAQ (reference sequence). CDR3 DNA (partial): TGTGCCAGCAGCCCATGGACTCGAGATACC. It translates to CASSPWTRDT. The CDR3 in full is CASSPWTRDTYTF.

Regarding this clone: With the read ending 3 residues before the CDR3 end, the germline J gene is used to fill in that end. The chain links TRBV7-9 to TRBJ1-4; possibly TRBD1 for D (6 bases). This CDR3 has 14 residues. V was shortened by 4 bases and J by 5 bases, with 11 bases between the two germline ends. From germline, CDR1 is SEHNR and CDR2 FQNEAQ (reference sequence). The CDR3 sequence is CASSSGQPNEKLFF. CDR3 bases read: TGTGCCAGCAGCTCAGGACAGCCAAATGAAAAA.